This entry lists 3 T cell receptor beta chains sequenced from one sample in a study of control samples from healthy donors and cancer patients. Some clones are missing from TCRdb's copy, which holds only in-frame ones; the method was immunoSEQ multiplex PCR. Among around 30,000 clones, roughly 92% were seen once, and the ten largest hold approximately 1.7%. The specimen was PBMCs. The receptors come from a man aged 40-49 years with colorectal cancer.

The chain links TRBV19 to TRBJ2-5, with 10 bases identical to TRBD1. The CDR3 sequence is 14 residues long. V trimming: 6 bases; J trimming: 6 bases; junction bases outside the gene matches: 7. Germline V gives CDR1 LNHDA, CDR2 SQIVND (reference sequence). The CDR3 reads CASSLTGGGKTQYF. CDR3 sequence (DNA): TGTGCCAGTAGCCTGACAGGGGGCGGAAAGACCCAGTACTTC.

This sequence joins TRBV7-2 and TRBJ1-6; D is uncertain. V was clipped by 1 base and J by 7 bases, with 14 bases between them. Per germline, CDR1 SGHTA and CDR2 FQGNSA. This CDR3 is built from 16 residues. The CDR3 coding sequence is TGTGCCAGCAGCTTAGTGGGTGGAGGTGTCAATTCACCCCTCCACTTT. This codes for CASSLVGGGVNSPLHF. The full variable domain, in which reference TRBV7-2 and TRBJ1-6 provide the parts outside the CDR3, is GAGVSQSPSNKVTEKGKDVELRCDPISGHTALYWYRQSLGQGLEFLIYFQGNSAPDKSGLPSDRFSAERTGGSVSTLTIQRTQQEDSAVYLCASSLVGGGVNSPLHFGNGTRLTVT.

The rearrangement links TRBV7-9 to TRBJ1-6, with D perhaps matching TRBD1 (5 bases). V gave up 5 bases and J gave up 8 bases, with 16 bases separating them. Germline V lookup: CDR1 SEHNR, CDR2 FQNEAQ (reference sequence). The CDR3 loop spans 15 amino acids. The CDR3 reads CASSPVREKDSPLHF. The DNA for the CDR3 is TGTGCCAGCAGCCCCGTCAGGGAGAAGGATTCACCCCTCCACTTT.